The 23 T cell receptor beta chains given below trace back to one sample, sequenced in a study of blood T cells in healthy people across ages. Primed by a sample-barcoded 5' primer and a J-beta primer mix, a second PCR proceeded for about 6 to 11 cycles. Using its own MiXCR run on the 5' RACE reads, TCRdb lists one record per CDR3 protein. The sample shows some 900,000 distinct CDR3 sequences, under 50% of them seen only once. Sequencing was done on a sample of blood. The receptors stem from a man aged 25-40 years in good health.

The V gene is TRBV5-1, the J gene TRBJ2-2; TRBD1 aligns across 7 bases. This CDR3 has 16 amino acids. The ends lost 4 bases at V and 0 bases at J; junction bases unmatched: 6. Germline V lookup: CDR1 SGHRS, CDR2 YFSETQ. The CDR3 spells CASSTTGFSNTGELFF. DNA for the CDR3: TGCGCCAGCAGCACGACAGGGTTTTCGAACACCGGGGAGCTGTTTTTT.

This clonotype was observed a few times. The chain combines TRBV7-2 with TRBJ2-1; D could derive from TRBD1 or TRBD2 (6 bases each). The CDR3 is 15 amino acids. Trimming left V 6 bases short and J 9 bases short, with 21 bases between. Germline loops: CDR1 SGHTA, CDR2 FQGNSA. CDR3 nucleotide sequence: TGTGCCAGCAGTAAGAATGCGGGACACCTGATTGAGCAGTTCTTC. This sequence encodes CASSKNAGHLIEQFF.

The chain recombines TRBV20-1 with TRBJ1-3; TRBD1 is a possible D gene (6 bases). This CDR3 is 13 amino acids long. Germline V CDR1 and CDR2: DFQATT, SNEGSKA (reference sequence). V was cut by 6 bases and J by 0 bases, with 9 bases left in between. The CDR3 sequence: CSAEDSSGNTIYF. Written as DNA, the CDR3 is TGCAGTGCAGAGGACAGCTCTGGAAACACCATATATTTT.

Notes on this clonotype: One end of the junction does not line up with germline, which may come from a read error. This chain links TRBV27 with TRBJ1-2; D unclear. This CDR3 is built from 13 residues. Germline CDR1 and CDR2: MNHEY and SMNVEV (reference sequence). As DNA, the CDR3 is TGTGCCAGCAGTTTCTCAGGAGACTATGGCCACACCTTC. It specifies CASSFSGDYGHTF.

The chain couples TRBV9 to TRBJ2-3; 14 nucleotides line up with TRBD2. The germline gives CDR1 SGDLS, CDR2 YYNGEE. The V segment lost 5 bases and the J segment 5 bases; nucleotides outside the gene matches: 10. The CDR3 sequence is 17 residues long. The chain's CDR3 is CASSGSTSGGAKDTQYF. The CDR3 DNA is TGTGCCAGCAGTGGGTCGACTAGCGGGGGGGCCAAAGATACGCAGTATTTT.

This chain connects TRBV7-9 to TRBJ2-3, with D unresolved. Per germline, CDR1 SEHNR and CDR2 FQNEAQ (reference sequence). The CDR3 runs to 14 residues. V lost 4 bases, J lost 0 bases, and 8 bases lay in between. The CDR3 sequence: CASSSFFSTDTQYF. CDR3 bases: TGTGCCAGCAGCTCCTTCTTTAGCACAGATACGCAGTATTTT.

The chain carries TRBV12-3 or TRBV12-4 and TRBJ1-2; unclear D gene. The V and J ends lost 6 bases and 2 bases respectively, with 16 bases between them. This CDR3 region has 15 residues. CDR3 region: CASSPSGGPNYGYTF. The CDR3 DNA reads TGTGCCAGCAGCCCCAGTGGAGGTCCCAACTATGGCTACACCTTC.

The gene calls are TRBV6-6 and TRBJ2-7; D unclear. Trimming pared 4 bases from V and 1 base from J, leaving 8 bases between. The CDR3 has 13 amino acids. The germline CDR1 and CDR2 sequences are MNHNY and SVGAGI (reference sequence). In DNA form, the CDR3 reads TGTGCCAGCAGTTTCGACGTGTCCTACGAGCAGTACTTC. It specifies CASSFDVSYEQYF.

The genes are TRBV2 and TRBJ2-1, with D perhaps being TRBD1 or TRBD2 (6 bases each). Between the trimmed V and J ends, which lost 6 bases and 5 bases, there was a span of 17 bases. Germline assignment: CDR1 SNHLY and CDR2 FYNNEI. This CDR3 is built from 15 residues. The CDR3 spells CASSKDTRGHNEQFF. CDR3 nucleotides: TGTGCCAGCAGCAAGGATACTCGGGGGCACAATGAGCAGTTCTTC.

This clonotype showed up many times. The chain carries TRBV4-1 and TRBJ2-1; D might be TRBD1 or TRBD2, each matching 6 bases. CDR3 length: 16 residues. With 0 bases removed from V and 7 bases from J, the gap between germline ends came to 16 bases. Germline V CDR1 and CDR2: MGHRA, YSYEKL. The CDR3 is CASSQDFGGEENEQFF. Here the CDR3 DNA reads TGCGCCAGCAGCCAAGATTTCGGGGGCGAGGAGAATGAGCAGTTCTTC.

This chain uses TRBV4-1 with TRBJ2-6; D not resolved. The ends were cut back, 1 base at V and 6 bases at J, with 4 bases in the middle. Germline V gene sequence: CDR1 MGHRA, CDR2 YSYEKL. The CDR3 covers 13 residues. CDR3 protein: CASSQGEANVLTF. CDR3 DNA: TGCGCCAGCAGCCAAGGCGAGGCCAACGTCCTGACTTTC.

This clonotype was seen only a few times. The V gene is TRBV5-1, the J gene TRBJ2-7, with 15 bases identical to TRBD2. CDR3 size: 15 residues. Unmatched junction bases numbered 5, after V lost 4 bases and J lost 6 bases. Germline assignment: CDR1 SGHRS and CDR2 YFSETQ. The CDR3 DNA sequence: TGCGCCAGCAGCATTGGGACTAGCGGGGGGTTCGAGCAGTACTTC. This translates into CASSIGTSGGFEQYF.

The chain couples TRBV27 to TRBJ2-7, with 7 positions matching TRBD2. The trim removed 3 bases at V and 2 bases at J, leaving 10 bases unmatched. The CDR3 sequence is 16 residues long. CDR1 and CDR2 from the germline V gene are MNHEY and SMNVEV (reference sequence). CDR3 bases: TGTGCCAGCAGTTTCCCCCGGGCGGGGGTTACCTACGAGCAGTACTTC. The encoded protein is CASSFPRAGVTYEQYF.

The rearrangement joins TRBV7-9 to TRBJ1-5; D remains unclear. The CDR3 is 18 amino acids. Germline CDR1 SEHNR, CDR2 FQNEAQ (reference sequence). V was shortened by 5 bases and J by 5 bases, with 25 bases between the two germline ends. The CDR3 loop is CASSLGILRGGGHQPQHF. The DNA for the CDR3 is TGTGCCAGCAGCCTAGGGATCCTCCGGGGAGGAGGACATCAGCCCCAGCATTTT.

This clonotype was picked up a small number of times. This chain links TRBV3-1 with TRBJ2-1; 14 bases align to TRBD2. Germline V lookup: CDR1 LGHDT, CDR2 YNNKEL (reference sequence). The trim removed 2 bases at V and 7 bases at J, leaving 4 bases unmatched. There are 16 residues in the CDR3. The CDR3 DNA reads as TGTGCCAGCAGCCAATTCAGACTAGCGGGGGGGAATGAGCAGTTCTTC. This gives the protein CASSQFRLAGGNEQFF.

In its sample, this clonotype was seen a few times. The rearrangement joins TRBV28 to TRBJ1-2; a weak D match, TRBD1 (5 bases). V gave up 2 bases and J gave up 0 bases, with 13 bases separating them. Germline assignment: CDR1 MDHEN and CDR2 SYDVKM. This CDR3 spans 16 amino acids. CDR3 amino acids: CASSLRHRLSNYGYTF. The CDR3 DNA sequence: TGTGCCAGCAGTTTACGGCACAGGCTATCTAACTATGGCTACACCTTC.

The sample holds one count of this clonotype. J is TRBJ2-5 and V is TRBV13; either TRBD1 or TRBD2 may fit D (5 bases each). TRBJ2-7 explains the end of the DNA better; the J call may be wrong. This CDR3 contains 13 residues. The germline V gene encodes CDR1 PRHDT and CDR2 FYEKMQ (reference sequence). CDR3 amino acids: CASSSDGGNEQYF. As DNA, the CDR3 is TGTGCCAGCAGTTCAGATGGGGGAAACGAGCAGTACTTC.

This clonotype came up a few times. The gene calls are TRBV6-5 and TRBJ2-7, with D tentatively TRBD1 (5 bases). V lost 6 bases, J lost 3 bases, and 12 bases lay in between. CDR3 length equals 13 residues. The germline CDR1 and CDR2 sequences are MNHEY and SVGAGI. Written as DNA, the CDR3 is TGTGCCAGCAGGCCTCCCAGGGACTACGAGCAGTACTTC. Its protein is CASRPPRDYEQYF.

This clonotype appeared a few times. The genes are TRBV27 and TRBJ2-1; TRBD2 aligns across 11 bases. CDR1 and CDR2 from the germline V gene are MNHEY and SMNVEV (reference sequence). The CDR3 contains 15 residues. With V trimmed by 11 bases and J by 5 bases, 11 bases remained unmatched. CDR3 residues: CAGLPLAGGDNEQFF. In nucleotides, the CDR3 is TGTGCCGGCCTCCCTCTAGCGGGGGGCGACAATGAGCAGTTCTTC.

This clonotype showed up many times. The V call is TRBV7-3, the J call TRBJ2-1; D might be TRBD1 (5 bases). Trimming took 5 bases from V and 9 from J, leaving 11 bases between them. This CDR3 has 12 residues. Germline CDR1 SGHTA, CDR2 FQGTGA. CDR3 sequence: CASSLDGAEQFF. CDR3 nucleotides: TGTGCCAGCAGCCTTGATGGGGCTGAGCAGTTCTTC.

The V gene is TRBV12-3 or TRBV12-4, the J gene TRBJ2-3; TRBD1 agrees at 7 bases. Trimming at V came to 6 bases and at J to 6 bases, leaving 6 bases not matched to a gene. The CDR3 has 13 amino acids. The CDR3: CASSRTGDDTQYF. CDR3 nucleotides: TGTGCCAGCAGCCGGACAGGAGACGATACGCAGTATTTT.

Only one count was recorded for this clonotype. Possible read error: a much larger clone is one base away. J is TRBJ1-2 and V is TRBV25-1; TRBD1 aligns across 10 bases. Germline values: CDR1 MGHDK, CDR2 SYGVNS. CDR3 length: 14 residues. The CDR3 reads CANSGQGANYGYTF. The CDR3, as DNA: TGTGCCAACAGTGGACAGGGGGCTAACTATGGCTACACCTTC.

This rearrangement joins TRBV12-3 or TRBV12-4 to TRBJ2-3, with D possibly matching TRBD1 (5 bases). V lost 3 bases and J 2 bases, leaving 9 bases between the germline ends. The CDR3 is 14 amino acids. CDR3 amino acids: CASSFRTNTDTQYF. For the CDR3, the DNA is TGTGCCAGCAGTTTCCGGACAAACACAGATACGCAGTATTTT.